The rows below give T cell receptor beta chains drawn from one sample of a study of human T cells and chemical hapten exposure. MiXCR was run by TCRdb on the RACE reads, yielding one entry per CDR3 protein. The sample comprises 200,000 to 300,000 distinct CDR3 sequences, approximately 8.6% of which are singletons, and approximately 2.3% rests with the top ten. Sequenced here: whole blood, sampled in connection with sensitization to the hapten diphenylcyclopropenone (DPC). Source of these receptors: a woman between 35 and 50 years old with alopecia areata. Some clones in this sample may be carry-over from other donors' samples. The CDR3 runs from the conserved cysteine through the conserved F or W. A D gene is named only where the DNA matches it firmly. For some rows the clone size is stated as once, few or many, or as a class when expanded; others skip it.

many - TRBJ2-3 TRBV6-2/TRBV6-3 TGTGCCAGCAGTTACTCCCTTCCCACAGATACGCAGTATTTT CASSYSLPTDTQYF
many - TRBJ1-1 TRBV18 TGTGCCAGCTCCCCCTCCGTGGGAGGATTGAACACTGAAGCTTTCTTT CASSPSVGGLNTEAFF
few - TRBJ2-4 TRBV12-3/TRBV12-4 TGTGCCAGCAGCGGCAGGGTACCCAAAAACATTCAGTACTTC CASSGRVPKNIQYF
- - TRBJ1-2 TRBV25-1 TGTGCCAGCAGTGACCCGGTCCTTGGCGGACAGAGTGGCTACACCTTC CASSDPVLGGQSGYTF
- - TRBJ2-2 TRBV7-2 TGTGCCAGCAGCCCGGCCTGGACCGGGGAGCTGTTTTTT CASSPAWTGELFF
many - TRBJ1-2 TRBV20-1 TGCAGTGCTAGTCCAAATGCGGCCCACTATGGCTACACCTTC CSASPNAAHYGYTF
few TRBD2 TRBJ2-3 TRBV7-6 TGTGCCAGCAGCCCCCGGGACTACCGCACAGATACGCAGTATTTT CASSPRDYRTDTQYF
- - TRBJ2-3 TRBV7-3 TGTGCCAGCAGCTTCGCGGGACCGGATACGCAGTATTTT CASSFAGPDTQYF
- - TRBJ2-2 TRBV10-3 TGTGCCATCAGCCAGCCCCCCAGCACCGGGGAGCTGTTTTTT CAISQPPSTGELFF
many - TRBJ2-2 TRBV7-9 TGTGCCAGCAGCTTAGTTTCGGGCCGCACCGGGGAGCTGTTTTTT CASSLVSGRTGELFF
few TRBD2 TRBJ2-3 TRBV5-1 TGCGCCAGCGGGGCTAGCGGGAGCACAGATACGCAGTATTTT CASGASGSTDTQYF
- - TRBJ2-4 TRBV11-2 TGTGCCAGCAGCCCGGGGACCTTTTTAGCCAAAAACATTCAGTACTTC CASSPGTFLAKNIQYF
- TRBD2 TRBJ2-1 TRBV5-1 TGCGCCAGCAGCTTGACTAGCGGGAGTAGCAATGAGCAGTTCTTC CASSLTSGSSNEQFF
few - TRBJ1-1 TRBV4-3 TGCGCCAGCAGCCAATCTGGAGGGCAGGCCTCAGGGACTGAAGCTTTCTTT CASSQSGGQASGTEAFF
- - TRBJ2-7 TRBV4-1 TGCGCCAGCAGCCAAGATTTCGCGGAACCCTACGAGCAGTACTTC CASSQDFAEPYEQYF
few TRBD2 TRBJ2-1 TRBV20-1 TGCAGTGCTCCACGACTAGCGGGAAGGAATGAGCAGTTCTTC CSAPRLAGRNEQFF
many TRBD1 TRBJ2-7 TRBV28 TGTGCCAGCAGTTCCGGGACAGGGTTTGGTTCTCTCGAATACGAGCAGTACTTC CASSSGTGFGSLEYEQYF
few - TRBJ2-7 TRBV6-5 TGTGCCAGCAGTTACTCGCGACGGGGACTTGGGGACGAGCAGTACTTC CASSYSRRGLGDEQYF
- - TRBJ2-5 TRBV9 TGTGCCAGCAGCGACGGGGCCCTAGCTAACCAAGAGACCCAGTACTTC CASSDGALANQETQYF
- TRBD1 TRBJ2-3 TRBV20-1 TGCAGTGCTAGACCCCCCCCGGACAGGGTGACAGATACGCAGTATTTT CSARPPPDRVTDTQYF
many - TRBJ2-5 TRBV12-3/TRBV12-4 TGTGCCAGCAGTTTACAGGGTTGGAAAGAGACCCAGTACTTC CASSLQGWKETQYF
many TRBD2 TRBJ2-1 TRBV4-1 TGCGCCAGCAGCCAAGAACCGGGACTACCCTACAATGAGCAGTTCTTC CASSQEPGLPYNEQFF
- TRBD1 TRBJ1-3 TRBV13 TGTGCCAGCAGCTTAGGGGGACAGATTTCTGGAAACACCATATATTTT CASSLGGQISGNTIYF
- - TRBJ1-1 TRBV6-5 TGTGCCAGCTCGGTGGGGAGAGAGGCTTTCTTT CASSVGREAFF
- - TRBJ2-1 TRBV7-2 TGTGCCAGCAGCCCTGGGAGCCGCGACAATGAGCAGTTCTTC CASSPGSRDNEQFF
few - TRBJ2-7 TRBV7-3 TGTGCGAGTTCGGCGGGACACCCGATAGAGCAGTACTTC CASSAGHPIEQYF
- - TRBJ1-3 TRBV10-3 TGTGCCATCCGCTCGGGGGCTGGAAACACCATATATTTT CAIRSGAGNTIYF
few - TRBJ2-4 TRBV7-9 TGTGCCAGCAGCCCGGGGACCTCGTTGACTCAGTACTTC CASSPGTSLTQYF
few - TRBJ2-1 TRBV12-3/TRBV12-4 TGTGCCACCCGATCCCAGACCCCCTACAATGAGCAGTTCTTC CATRSQTPYNEQFF
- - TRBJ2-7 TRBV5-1 TGCGCCAGCAGCTTCGTGGGGGGGCACTACGAGCAGTACTTC CASSFVGGHYEQYF
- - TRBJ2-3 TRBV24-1 TGTGCCTCCTCCGGGTCCTACACAGATACGCAGTATTTT CASSGSYTDTQYF
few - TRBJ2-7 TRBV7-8 TGTGCCAGCAGCGCAGGGGCAGATACCTACGAGCAGTACTTC CASSAGADTYEQYF
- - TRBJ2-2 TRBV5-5 TGTGCCAGCAGCTTGGACAGGGTGGCCGGGGAGCTGTTTTTT CASSLDRVAGELFF
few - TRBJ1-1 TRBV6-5 TGTGCCAGCAGTAACACCCGACGCTCGAACACTGAAGCTTTCTTT CASSNTRRSNTEAFF
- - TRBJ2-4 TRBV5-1 TGCGCCAGCAGTCCCGACTCGGCCAAAAACATTCAGTACTTC CASSPDSAKNIQYF
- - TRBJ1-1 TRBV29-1 TGCAGCGTTGAAGCCAGGGAGGGGACTGAAGCTTTCTTT CSVEAREGTEAFF
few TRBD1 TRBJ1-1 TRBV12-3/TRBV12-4 TGTGCCAGCAGTTTAGCGGAAGGACAGGGAACTGAAGCTTTCTTT CASSLAEGQGTEAFF
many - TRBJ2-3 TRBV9 TGTGCCAGCAGCCTTACATGGGATACGCAGTATTTT CASSLTWDTQYF
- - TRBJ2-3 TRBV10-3 TGTGCCGGAGCGGCGAGTCAAGATACGCAGTATTTT CAGAASQDTQYF
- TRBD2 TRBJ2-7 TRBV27 TGTGCCAGCAAGAATCTAGCGGCAGACGAGCAGTACTTC CASKNLAADEQYF
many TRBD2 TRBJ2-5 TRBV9 TGTGCCAGCAGCGTGACGGGAGGGTACCTAGAGACCCAGTACTTC CASSVTGGYLETQYF
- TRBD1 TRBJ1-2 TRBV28 TGTGCCAGCAGTCTGGGGACAGGGAGCTATGGCTACACCTTC CASSLGTGSYGYTF
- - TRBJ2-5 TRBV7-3 TGTGCCAGCAGCAGAACTAGGGACCAAGAGACCCAGTACTTC CASSRTRDQETQYF
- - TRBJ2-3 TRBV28 TGTGCCAGCAGCCGACTATCTGTTCTGTATTTT CASSRLSVLYF